Many counts were recorded for the clone carrying this TCR beta chain. Its antigen is not known. The CDR3 length is 15 residues. Trimming shortened V by 2 bases and J by 4 bases, and 15 bases separated the two germline ends. Germline CDR1 reads DFQATT; CDR2 reads SNEGSKA (reference sequence). The sequenced template was RNA, covering the TCR beta CDR3 region. The first round was an RT-PCR with HTBI primers, and the second round was a multiplex PCR. TCRdb called the multiplex PCR reads again in MiXCR, with one record for every CDR3 protein. The sample yields about 1.1 million distinct CDR3 sequences, around a third seen once. Excluded were patients with other autoimmune diseases, uncontrolled infections, pregnancy or lactation. The data are from a study of Graves' ophthalmopathy and Graves' hyperthyroidism. The overall study: The authors defined stable hyperthyroidism as no ophthalmopathy within 18 months of follow-up.

Study outcomes and limitations: In blood, most expanded thyroid clonotypes above 0.001 frequency were also detected.

This clonotype originated in an adult man with Graves' hyperthyroidism. V usage is TRBV20-1 and J usage is TRBJ1-5, with D maybe TRBD1 (6 bases). The sample comprised peripheral blood or thyroid tissue (not recorded which). CDR3 DNA: TGCAGTGCTAGACTAGCAGGGGCCTGGAATCAGCCCCAGCATTTT. Protein product: CSARLAGAWNQPQHF.